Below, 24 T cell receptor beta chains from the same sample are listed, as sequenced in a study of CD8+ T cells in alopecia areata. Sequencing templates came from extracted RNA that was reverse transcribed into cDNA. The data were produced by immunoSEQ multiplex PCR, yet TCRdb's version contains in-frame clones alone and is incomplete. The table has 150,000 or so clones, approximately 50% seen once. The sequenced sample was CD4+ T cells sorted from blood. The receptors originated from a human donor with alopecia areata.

CDR3 residues: CASSYGRVGRTEAFF. CDR3 coding DNA: TGTGCCAGCAGTTATGGCAGGGTAGGGCGCACTGAAGCTTTCTTT. This chain uses TRBV27 with TRBJ1-1; weak D call: TRBD1 (5 bases). V was shortened by 4 bases and J by 4 bases, with 16 bases between the two germline ends. Germline V gene data show CDR1 as MNHEY and CDR2 as SMNVEV (reference sequence). The CDR3 has 15 amino acids.

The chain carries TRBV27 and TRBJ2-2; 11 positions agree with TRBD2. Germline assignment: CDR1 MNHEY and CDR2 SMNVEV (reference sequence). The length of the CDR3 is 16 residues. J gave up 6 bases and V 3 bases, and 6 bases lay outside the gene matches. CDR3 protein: CASSFSGRAGPGELFF. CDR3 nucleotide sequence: TGTGCCAGCAGTTTTAGCGGGAGGGCCGGGCCCGGGGAGCTGTTTTTT.

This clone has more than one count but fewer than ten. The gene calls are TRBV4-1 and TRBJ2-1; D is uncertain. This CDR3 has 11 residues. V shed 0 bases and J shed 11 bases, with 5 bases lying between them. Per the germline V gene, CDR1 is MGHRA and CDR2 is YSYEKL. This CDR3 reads CASSQDIQQFF. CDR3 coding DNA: TGCGCCAGCAGCCAAGACATACAGCAGTTCTTC.

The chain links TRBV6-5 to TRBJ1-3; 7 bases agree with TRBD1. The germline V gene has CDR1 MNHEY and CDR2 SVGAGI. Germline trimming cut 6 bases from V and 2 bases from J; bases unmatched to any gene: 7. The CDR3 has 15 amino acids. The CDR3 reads CASRQNRGTGNTIYF. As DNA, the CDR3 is TGTGCCAGCAGACAGAACAGGGGAACTGGAAACACCATATATTTT.

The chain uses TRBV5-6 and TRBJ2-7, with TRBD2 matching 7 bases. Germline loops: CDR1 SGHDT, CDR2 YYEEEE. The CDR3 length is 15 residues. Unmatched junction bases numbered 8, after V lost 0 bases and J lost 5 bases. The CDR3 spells CASSLASGLGDEQYF. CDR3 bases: TGTGCCAGCAGCTTGGCTAGCGGATTGGGGGACGAGCAGTACTTC.

The CDR3 loop is CASSFLQARNTGELFF. The CDR3 DNA sequence: TGCGCCAGCAGCTTTTTACAGGCCAGGAACACCGGGGAGCTGTTTTTT. This chain joins TRBV5-1 and TRBJ2-2, with D possibly matching TRBD1 (5 bases). The CDR3 runs to 16 residues. V lost 2 bases to trimming and J lost 1 base, with 12 bases between them. Germline CDR1 reads SGHRS; CDR2 reads YFSETQ. The full variable domain, its missing parts supplied by reference TRBV5-1 and TRBJ2-2, is KAGVTQTPRYLIKTRGQQVTLSCSPISGHRSVSWYQQTPGQGLQFLFEYFSETQRNKGNFPGRFSGRQFSNSRSEMNVSTLELGDSALYLCASSFLQARNTGELFFGEGSRLTVL.

The CDR3 nucleotides are TGCGCCAGCAGCCAAGAAATAGGAGTTAGCAATCAGCCCCAGCATTTT. Protein product: CASSQEIGVSNQPQHF. The rearrangement links TRBV4-1 to TRBJ1-5; no clear D gene. Deletions cut 0 bases from V and 0 bases from J, with 9 bases between. This CDR3 has 16 amino acids. The V gene's germline CDR1 is MGHRA and CDR2 YSYEKL.

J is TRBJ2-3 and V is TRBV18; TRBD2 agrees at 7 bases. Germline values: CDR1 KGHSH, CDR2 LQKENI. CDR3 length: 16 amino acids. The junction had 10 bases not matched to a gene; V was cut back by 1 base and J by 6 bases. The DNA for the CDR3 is TGTGCCAGCTCACCACGCCAGGGACTACGGGGCGATACGCAGTATTTT. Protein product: CASSPRQGLRGDTQYF.

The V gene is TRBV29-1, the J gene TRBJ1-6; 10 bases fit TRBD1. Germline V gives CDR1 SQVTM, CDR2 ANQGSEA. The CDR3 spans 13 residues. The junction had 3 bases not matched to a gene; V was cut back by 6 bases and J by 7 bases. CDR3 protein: CSVRGQGNSPLHF. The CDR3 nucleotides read TGCAGCGTGCGGGGACAGGGGAATTCACCCCTCCACTTT. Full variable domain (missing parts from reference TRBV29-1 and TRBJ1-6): SAVISQKPSRDICQRGTSLTIQCQVDSQVTMMFWYRQQPGQSLTLIATANQGSEATYESGFVIDKFPISRPNLTFSTLTVSNMSPEDSSIYLCSVRGQGNSPLHFGNGTRLTVT.

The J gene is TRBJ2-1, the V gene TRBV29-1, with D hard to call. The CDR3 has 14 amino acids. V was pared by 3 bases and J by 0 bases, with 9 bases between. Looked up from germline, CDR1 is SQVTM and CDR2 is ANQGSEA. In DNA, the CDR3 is TGCAGCGTTGATGGCGGAAGCTCCTACAATGAGCAGTTCTTC. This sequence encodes CSVDGGSSYNEQFF.

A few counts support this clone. The chain's CDR3 is CASSLGILGDNQPQHF. The CDR3 DNA reads as TGCGCCAGCAGCTTGGGGATTTTGGGGGACAATCAGCCCCAGCATTTT. The chain employs TRBV5-1 and TRBJ1-5, with D possibly being TRBD1 (5 bases). The germline CDR1 and CDR2 sequences are SGHRS and YFSETQ. V gave up 0 bases and J gave up 3 bases, with 13 bases separating them. The CDR3 spans 16 residues.

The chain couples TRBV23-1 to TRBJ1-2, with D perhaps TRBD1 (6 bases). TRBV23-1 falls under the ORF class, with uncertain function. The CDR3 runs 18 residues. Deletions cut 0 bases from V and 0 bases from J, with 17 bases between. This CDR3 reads CASSQSWAGATSNYGYTF. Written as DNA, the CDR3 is TGCGCCAGCAGTCAATCGTGGGCAGGGGCCACTTCTAACTATGGCTACACCTTC.

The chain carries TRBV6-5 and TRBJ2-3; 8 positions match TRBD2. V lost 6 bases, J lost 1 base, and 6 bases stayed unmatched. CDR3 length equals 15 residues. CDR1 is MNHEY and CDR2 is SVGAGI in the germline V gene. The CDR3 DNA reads TGTGCCAGCAGCCCCCTAGCGGGCCGCACAGATACGCAGTATTTT. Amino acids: CASSPLAGRTDTQYF.

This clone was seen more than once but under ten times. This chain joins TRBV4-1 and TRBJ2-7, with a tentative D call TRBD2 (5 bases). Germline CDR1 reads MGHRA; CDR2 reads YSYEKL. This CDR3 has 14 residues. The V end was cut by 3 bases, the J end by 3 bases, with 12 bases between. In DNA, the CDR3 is TGCGCCAGCAGCCATCGCGACCGGGACTACGAGCAGTACTTC. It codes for CASSHRDRDYEQYF.

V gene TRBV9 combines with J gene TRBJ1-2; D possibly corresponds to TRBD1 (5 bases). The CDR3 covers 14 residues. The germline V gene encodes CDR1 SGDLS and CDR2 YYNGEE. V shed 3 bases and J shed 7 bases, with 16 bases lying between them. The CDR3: CASSAGGTKGGYTF. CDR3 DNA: TGTGCCAGCAGCGCGGGGGGAACTAAGGGTGGCTACACCTTC.

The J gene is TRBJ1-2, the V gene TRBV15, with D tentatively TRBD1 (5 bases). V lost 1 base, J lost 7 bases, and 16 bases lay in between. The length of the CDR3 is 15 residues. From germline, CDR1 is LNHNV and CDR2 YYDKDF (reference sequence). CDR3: CATSRGQSLSAGYTF. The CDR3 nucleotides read TGTGCCACCAGCAGAGGACAGAGCCTGTCCGCTGGCTACACCTTC.

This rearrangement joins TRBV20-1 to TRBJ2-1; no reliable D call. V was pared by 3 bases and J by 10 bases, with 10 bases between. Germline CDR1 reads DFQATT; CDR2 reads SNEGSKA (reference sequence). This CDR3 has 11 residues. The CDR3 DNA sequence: TGCAGTGCTAGGGTAGCAGCCGAGCAGTTCTTC. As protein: CSARVAAEQFF.

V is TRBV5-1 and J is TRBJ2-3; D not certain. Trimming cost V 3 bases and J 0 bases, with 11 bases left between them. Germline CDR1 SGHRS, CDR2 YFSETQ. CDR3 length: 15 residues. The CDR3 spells CASSSGPTSTDTQYF. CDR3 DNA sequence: TGCGCCAGCAGCTCCGGACCAACTAGCACAGATACGCAGTATTTT.

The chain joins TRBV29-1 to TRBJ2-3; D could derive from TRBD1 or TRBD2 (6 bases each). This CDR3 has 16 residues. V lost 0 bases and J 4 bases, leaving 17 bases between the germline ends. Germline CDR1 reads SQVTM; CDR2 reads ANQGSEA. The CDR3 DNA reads TGCAGCGTTGAAGATCTTCAACGGGGGCTCGCAGATACGCAGTATTTT. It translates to CSVEDLQRGLADTQYF.

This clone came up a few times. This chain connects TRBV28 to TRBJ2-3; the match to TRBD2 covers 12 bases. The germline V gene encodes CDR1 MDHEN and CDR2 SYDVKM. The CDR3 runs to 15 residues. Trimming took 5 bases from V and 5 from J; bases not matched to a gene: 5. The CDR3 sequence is CASSELAGGRDTQYF. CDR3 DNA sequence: TGTGCCAGCAGTGAACTAGCGGGAGGACGAGATACGCAGTATTTT.

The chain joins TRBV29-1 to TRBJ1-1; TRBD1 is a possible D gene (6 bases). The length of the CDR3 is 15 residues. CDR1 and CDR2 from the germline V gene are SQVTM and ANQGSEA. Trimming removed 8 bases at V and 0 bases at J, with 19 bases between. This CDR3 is CSTKPMGAMNTEAFF. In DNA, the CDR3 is TGCAGCACAAAACCCATGGGGGCGATGAACACTGAAGCTTTCTTT.

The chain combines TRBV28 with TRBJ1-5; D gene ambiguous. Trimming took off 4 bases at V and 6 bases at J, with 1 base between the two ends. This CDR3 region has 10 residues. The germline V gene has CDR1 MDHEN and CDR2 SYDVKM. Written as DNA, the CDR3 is TGTGCCAGCAGTTCTCAGCCCCAGCATTTT. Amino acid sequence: CASSSQPQHF.

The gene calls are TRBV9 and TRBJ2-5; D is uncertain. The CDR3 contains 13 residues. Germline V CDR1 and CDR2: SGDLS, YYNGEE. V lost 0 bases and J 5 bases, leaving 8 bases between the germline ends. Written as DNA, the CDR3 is TGTGCCAGCAGCGTAGGGGCTAAGGAGACCCAGTACTTC. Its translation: CASSVGAKETQYF.

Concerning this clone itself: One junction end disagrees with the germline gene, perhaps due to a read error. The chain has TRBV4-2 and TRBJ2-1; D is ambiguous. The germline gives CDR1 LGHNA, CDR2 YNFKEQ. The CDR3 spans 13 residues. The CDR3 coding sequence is TGTGCCAGCAGCGAAGATCTCACCCGGGAGCAGTTCTTC. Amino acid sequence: CASSEDLTREQFF.